This T cell receptor beta chain was sequenced for a study of a mutant IDH1 vaccine in newly diagnosed glioma. About the research overall: Standard pretreatment was either radiotherapy, temozolomide, or, for most, radiochemotherapy with temozolomide.

Described time point: week 47, end of study. The content of each vaccine dose was 300 ug of mutant IDH1 20-mer peptide, and topical imiquimod accompanied it. The repertoire was sequenced with immunoSEQ multiplex PCR; TCRdb's copy has only in-frame clones and lacks some. This sample has 90,000 to 100,000 clones, with just under 90% found just once. The CDR3 has 16 residues. With 0 bases removed from V and 5 bases from J, the gap between germline ends came to 14 bases. The germline gives CDR1 MGHRA, CDR2 YSYEKL. Points on this clone: What it binds is not known.

Sequences were derived from PBMCs, sampled from a glioma patient whose treatment included an IDH1 peptide vaccine. The rearrangement uses TRBV4-1 and TRBJ2-1, with TRBD2 as a possible D gene (5 bases). The receptor was isolated from a woman between 45 and 65 years old with glioma. The CDR3 protein is CASSQDLRTGNNEQFF. Written as DNA, the CDR3 is TGCGCCAGCAGCCAAGATTTAAGGACTGGCAACAATGAGCAGTTCTTC.